The clone carrying this T cell receptor (beta chain) was picked up one time. Its antigen is still unknown. This sample was taken from a study of OX40 agonist ivuxolimab in advanced cancers. At the level of the study: Among those enrolled, mean age was roughly 55 years (range roughly 23 to 79) and about 82% were male. Findings of the study overall: Averaged across samples, CD8+ T cells carried more expanded clones than CD4+ did. At 0.1 to 3.0 mg/kg and by week 6, CD4+ and CD8+ T cells in the blood had expanded clonally.

V lost 3 bases and J lost 8, with 16 bases in between. Germline-derived CDR1 and CDR2 are LGHNA and YSLEER. The CDR3 sequence is 14 residues long. Only in-frame clones appear in the TCRdb table, and some are missing; sequencing was by immunoSEQ multiplex PCR. The table lists about 110,000 clones, around nine tenths of them singletons, with 0.25% to 0.3% in the top ten. Sequencing was performed on CD4+ or CD8+ T cells sorted from blood, taken in a trial of the OX40 agonist ivuxolimab. The sequence was collected from an adult with an advanced solid tumor such as melanoma, head and neck, liver or kidney cancer. The genes are TRBV4-3 and TRBJ1-1, with TRBD1 as a possible D gene (5 bases). CDR3 region: CASSHLGQGSEAFF. CDR3 nucleotide sequence: TGCGCCAGCAGCCACCTCGGCCAGGGCTCAGAAGCTTTCTTT.